Listed here are 12 T cell receptor beta chains from one sample, sequenced in a study of OX40 agonist ivuxolimab in advanced cancers. Here immunoSEQ multiplex PCR was the method, and the copy in TCRdb shows in-frame clones only, minus some. The profile covers tens of thousands of clones, with more than 85% appearing a single time and 0.5% to 0.65% taken by the ten largest. The material was CD4+ or CD8+ T cells sorted from blood, obtained in a trial of the OX40 agonist ivuxolimab. The receptors were sampled from an adult with an advanced solid tumor such as melanoma, head and neck, liver or kidney cancer.

V is TRBV28 and J is TRBJ2-7; no clear D gene. CDR1 is MDHEN and CDR2 is SYDVKM in the germline V gene. Trimming removed 5 bases from V and 2 bases from J, with 22 bases in between. The CDR3 length is 17 residues. The CDR3 region has the DNA TGTGCCAGCAGTCCCCGGAATGGGCCGGCCAGAACCTACGAGCAGTACTTC. This codes for CASSPRNGPARTYEQYF.

This clone was seen more than once but under ten times. J is TRBJ1-1 and V is TRBV30; 8 bases agree with TRBD1. The CDR3 loop spans 16 amino acids. The germline gives CDR1 GTSNPN, CDR2 SVGIG (reference sequence). Losses at the gene ends were 4 bases for V and 5 bases for J; bases not matched to a gene: 15. CDR3 sequence: CAWIRTPPGGETEAFF. In DNA form, the CDR3 reads TGTGCCTGGATCCGCACCCCACCAGGGGGCGAGACTGAAGCTTTCTTT.

This chain uses TRBV5-1 with TRBJ1-1; D ambiguous. Trimming took 4 bases from V and 5 from J, leaving 15 bases between them. The germline gives CDR1 SGHRS, CDR2 YFSETQ. The length of the CDR3 is 14 residues. The CDR3 DNA reads TGCGCCAGCAGCCTGTATATAAGCGGGACTGAAGCTTTCTTT. Translating gives CASSLYISGTEAFF. The entire variable domain, with the rest obtained from reference TRBV5-1 and TRBJ1-1, is as follows: KAGVTQTPRYLIKTRGQQVTLSCSPISGHRSVSWYQQTPGQGLQFLFEYFSETQRNKGNFPGRFSGRQFSNSRSEMNVSTLELGDSALYLCASSLYISGTEAFFGQGTRLTVV.

This clone was picked up one time. The chain couples TRBV5-4 to TRBJ2-3; D may correspond to TRBD1 or TRBD2 (6 bases each). This CDR3 has 16 amino acids. Germline V lookup: CDR1 SGHNT, CDR2 YYREEE (reference sequence). V was cut by 4 bases and J by 0 bases, with 15 bases left in between. The CDR3 sequence is CASSRGALPSTDTQYF. The CDR3 DNA follows: TGTGCCAGCAGCAGGGGGGCCCTCCCTAGCACAGATACGCAGTATTTT.

Only one count was recorded for this clone. The rearrangement links TRBV18 to TRBJ1-2; the D is unclear. The germline V and J ends were trimmed by 2 bases and 8 bases, with 12 bases remaining between them. This CDR3 is 13 amino acids long. Germline V gene lookup returns CDR1 KGHSH and CDR2 LQKENI. CDR3 loop: CASSPTPLGGYTF. The CDR3, as DNA: TGTGCCAGCTCACCAACCCCGCTTGGGGGCTACACCTTC. Complete variable domain (other parts from reference TRBV18 and TRBJ1-2): NAGVMQNPRHLVRRRGQEARLRCSPMKGHSHVYWYRQLPEEGLKFMVYLQKENIIDESGMPKERFSAEFPKEGPSILRIQQVVRGDSAAYFCASSPTPLGGYTFGSGTRLTVV.

This sequence joins TRBV5-1 and TRBJ2-3; D unclear. V shed 2 bases and J shed 4 bases, with 11 bases lying between them. This CDR3 is built from 14 residues. The germline CDR1 and CDR2 sequences are SGHRS and YFSETQ. The DNA for the CDR3 is TGCGCCAGCAGCTTATTGTCTGGGGCAGATACGCAGTATTTT. Translating it yields CASSLLSGADTQYF. Using reference TRBV5-1 and TRBJ2-3 for the parts outside the CDR3, the full variable domain is KAGVTQTPRYLIKTRGQQVTLSCSPISGHRSVSWYQQTPGQGLQFLFEYFSETQRNKGNFPGRFSGRQFSNSRSEMNVSTLELGDSALYLCASSLLSGADTQYFGPGTRLTVL.

The J gene is TRBJ2-1, the V gene TRBV5-1; weak D call: TRBD1 (6 bases). The CDR3 loop spans 15 amino acids. Trimming removed 1 base at V and 5 bases at J, with 13 bases between. The V gene's germline CDR1 is SGHRS and CDR2 YFSETQ. This CDR3 reads CASSLLRDKNNEQFF. DNA for the CDR3: TGCGCCAGCAGCTTGTTGAGGGACAAGAACAATGAGCAGTTCTTC.

The chain combines TRBV5-1 with TRBJ1-2, with 8 bases lining up with TRBD1. The CDR3 length is 15 residues. Per the germline V gene, CDR1 is SGHRS and CDR2 is YFSETQ. With 3 bases clipped from V and 9 bases from J, the junction kept 13 bases outside the gene matches. The CDR3 DNA reads TGCGCCAGCAGCTCGATTCCAGGACAGGGAGCTCGCTACACCTTC. As protein: CASSSIPGQGARYTF.

The chain uses TRBV7-9 and TRBJ2-2, with D possibly matching TRBD2 (5 bases). Looked up from germline, CDR1 is SEHNR and CDR2 is FQNEAQ (reference sequence). Trimming pared 5 bases from V and 10 bases from J, leaving 20 bases between. The CDR3 has 15 residues. The CDR3 spells CASSPLTGIGSELFF. For the CDR3, the DNA is TGTGCCAGCAGCCCACTTACCGGGATCGGCTCGGAGCTGTTTTTT.

This sequence joins TRBV12-5 and TRBJ2-7; 7 nucleotides match TRBD2. CDR1 and CDR2 from the germline V gene are LGHNT and FRNRAP. CDR3 length equals 20 residues. V lost 4 bases to trimming and J lost 1 base; unmatched junction nucleotides: 22. CDR3 in amino acids: CASGWDRGVVGQTPSYEQYF. The CDR3 DNA reads TGTGCTAGTGGTTGGGACCGGGGGGTAGTGGGCCAAACGCCGTCCTACGAGCAGTACTTC.

There are a few counts of this clone. The chain employs TRBV7-9 and TRBJ1-5; D not resolved. Germline V lookup: CDR1 SEHNR, CDR2 FQNEAQ (reference sequence). The CDR3 extends over 14 amino acids. The V end lost 5 bases, the J end lost 2 bases, and 10 bases lay between the germline ends. CDR3 DNA sequence: TGTGCCAGCAGCCCGGGGTATGGCAATCAGCCCCAGCATTTT. Its translation: CASSPGYGNQPQHF.

The rearrangement uses TRBV11-2 and TRBJ1-3; tentative D call: TRBD1 (5 bases). CDR3 length: 14 amino acids. Germline CDR1 SGHAT, CDR2 FQNNGV. The V end was cut by 5 bases, the J end by 7 bases, with 15 bases between. The CDR3 region has the DNA TGTGCCAGCAGCGTGCGGGGGTCGGGGAACACCATATATTTT. This codes for CASSVRGSGNTIYF. Full variable domain (outside the CDR3, taken from reference TRBV11-2 and TRBJ1-3): EAGVAQSPRYKIIEKRQSVAFWCNPISGHATLYWYQQILGQGPKLLIQFQNNGVVDDSQLPKDRFSAERLKGVDSTLKIQPAKLEDSAVYLCASSVRGSGNTIYFGEGSWLTVV.